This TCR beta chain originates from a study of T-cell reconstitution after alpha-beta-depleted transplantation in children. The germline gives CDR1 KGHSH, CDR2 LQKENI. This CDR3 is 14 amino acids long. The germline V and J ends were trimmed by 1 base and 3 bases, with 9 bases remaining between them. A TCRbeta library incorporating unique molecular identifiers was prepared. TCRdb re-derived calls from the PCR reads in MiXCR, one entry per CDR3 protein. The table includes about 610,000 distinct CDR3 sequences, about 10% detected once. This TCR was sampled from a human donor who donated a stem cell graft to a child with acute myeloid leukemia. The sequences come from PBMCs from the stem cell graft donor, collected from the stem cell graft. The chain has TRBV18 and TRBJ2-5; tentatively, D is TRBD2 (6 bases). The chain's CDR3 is CASSPRRVEETQYF. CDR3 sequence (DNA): TGTGCCAGCTCACCACGGAGGGTTGAAGAGACCCAGTACTTC.